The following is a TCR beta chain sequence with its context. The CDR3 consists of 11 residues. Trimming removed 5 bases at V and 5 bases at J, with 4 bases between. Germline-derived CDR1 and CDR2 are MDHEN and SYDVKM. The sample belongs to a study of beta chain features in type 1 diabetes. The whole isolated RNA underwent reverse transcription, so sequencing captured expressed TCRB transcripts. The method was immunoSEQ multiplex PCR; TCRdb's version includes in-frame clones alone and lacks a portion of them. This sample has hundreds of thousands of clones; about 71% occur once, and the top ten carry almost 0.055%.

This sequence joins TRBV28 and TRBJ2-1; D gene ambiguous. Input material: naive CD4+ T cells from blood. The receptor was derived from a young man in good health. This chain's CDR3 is CASSRNNEQFF. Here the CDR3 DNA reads TGTGCCAGCAGTCGGAACAATGAGCAGTTCTTC.